These 3 T cell receptor beta chains were all obtained from the same sample, sequenced in a study of T cell clonality in common variable immunodeficiency. The protocol was immunoSEQ multiplex PCR, while the TCRdb copy is restricted to in-frame clones and leaves out a portion. Altogether more than 65,000 clones were found in the sample, and no singletons occur. Input material: peripheral blood mononuclear cells. The receptor set was obtained from a person aged 18 to 70 in good health.

This clone occurred a few times. The CDR3 is cut off 3 residues early in the read; its end comes from the germline J gene. V usage is TRBV10-2 and J usage is TRBJ2-7; 8 bases match TRBD2. The J segment lost 6 bases and the V segment lost 4 bases, leaving 14 bases of the junction unmatched. Germline V lookup: CDR1 WSHSY, CDR2 SAAADI. This CDR3 has 16 residues. This CDR3 reads CASSGAFGGGRLEQYF. CDR3 DNA (partial): TGCGCCAGCAGTGGGGCCTTCGGGGGGGGACGGCTCGAG.

Many counts were recorded for this clone. The observed sequence ends 3 residues before the CDR3 terminus, with the missing tail filled in from the germline J gene. The chain combines TRBV20-1 with TRBJ1-2, with D tentatively TRBD1 (6 bases). The V and J ends lost 8 bases and 4 bases respectively, with 20 bases between them. Germline V gives CDR1 DFQATT, CDR2 SNEGSKA (reference sequence). The CDR3 runs to 14 residues. CDR3 region: CSTPGGGGIYGYTF. The part of the CDR3 DNA that was read is TGCAGTACCCCTGGGGGGGGCGGGATCTATGGC.

This clone was counted many times. The read ends 3 residues shy of where the CDR3 ends; the end is completed using the germline J gene. V usage is TRBV10-3 and J usage is TRBJ2-7, with 9 bases fitting TRBD1. Germline-derived CDR1 and CDR2 are ENHRY and SYGVKD. This CDR3 is 14 amino acids long. The ends lost 6 bases at V and 3 bases at J; junction bases unmatched: 6. The CDR3 sequence: CAISRQGGDYEQYF. The covered CDR3 bases are TGTGCCATCAGCAGACAGGGGGGGGACTACGAG.